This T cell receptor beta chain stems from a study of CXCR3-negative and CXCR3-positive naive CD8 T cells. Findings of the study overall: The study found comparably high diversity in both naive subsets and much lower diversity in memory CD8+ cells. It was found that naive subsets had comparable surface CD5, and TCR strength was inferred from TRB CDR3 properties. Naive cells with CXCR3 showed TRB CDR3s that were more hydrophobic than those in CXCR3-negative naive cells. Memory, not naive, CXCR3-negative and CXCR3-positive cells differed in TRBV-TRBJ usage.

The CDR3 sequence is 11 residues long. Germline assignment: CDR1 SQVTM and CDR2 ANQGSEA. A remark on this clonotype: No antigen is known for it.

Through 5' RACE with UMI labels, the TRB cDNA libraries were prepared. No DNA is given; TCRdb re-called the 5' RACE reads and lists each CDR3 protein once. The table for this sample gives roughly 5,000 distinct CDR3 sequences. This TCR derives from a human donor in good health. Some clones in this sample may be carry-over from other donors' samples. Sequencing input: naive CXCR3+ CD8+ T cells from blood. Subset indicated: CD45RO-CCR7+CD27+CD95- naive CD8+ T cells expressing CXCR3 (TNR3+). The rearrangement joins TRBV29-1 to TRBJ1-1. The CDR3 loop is CSGTVNTEAFF.